This T cell receptor (beta chain) emerged from a study of blood T cell repertoires in COVID-19. Germline V gene sequence: CDR1 SGHTA, CDR2 FQGNSA. This CDR3 is 15 amino acids long. V dropped 4 bases and J dropped 3; count of bases not matched to a gene: 7. Method: immunoSEQ multiplex PCR; TCRdb's copy keeps in-frame clones and lacks some. The sample consists of 200,000 to 250,000 clones, 75% to 85% of them appearing once. This clonotype was obtained from a woman in her twenties or thirties with COVID-19, enrolled during active disease. The rearrangement links TRBV7-2 to TRBJ2-7, with 9 positions matching TRBD2. Sequences were obtained from peripheral blood. In DNA, the CDR3 is TGTGCCAGCAGCTCGAATAGCGGGAGCCTCTACGAGCAGTACTTC. This encodes CASSSNSGSLYEQYF.